The rows below give T cell receptor beta chains drawn from one sample of a study of CD8+ T cells in alopecia areata. Using immunoSEQ multiplex PCR, the repertoire was profiled, and TCRdb retains in-frame clones only, with some absent. Among under 250,000 clones listed, approximately 61% were seen once. Sequenced material: CD4+ T cells sorted from blood, taken at week 0. The receptor set was obtained from a human donor with alopecia areata. The CDR3 runs from the conserved cysteine through the conserved F or W. Each record gives: J gene, V gene, clone size, D gene, CDR3 protein, CDR3 DNA. The D gene is left open where the match is weak. The size of a clone is reported for some rows only, either as once, few or many, or as a class for expanded clones.

j_call: TRBJ2-7
v_call: TRBV30
clone_size: NA
d_call: TRBD2
cdr3_aa: CACAAGGPYEQYF
cdr3_nt: TGTGCCTGCGCAGCGGGAGGGCCTTACGAGCAGTACTTC

j_call: TRBJ1-1
v_call: TRBV29-1
clone_size: once
d_call: NA
cdr3_aa: CSVENSGRVTEAFF
cdr3_nt: TGCAGCGTTGAAAACTCCGGCAGGGTAACTGAAGCTTTCTTT

j_call: TRBJ1-4
v_call: TRBV30
clone_size: few
d_call: NA
cdr3_aa: CAWSVGGEKLFF
cdr3_nt: TGTGCCTGGAGTGTAGGTGGAGAAAAACTGTTTTTT

j_call: TRBJ1-5
v_call: TRBV4-1
clone_size: few
d_call: NA
cdr3_aa: CASSRQREGQPQHF
cdr3_nt: TGCGCCAGCAGCCGTCAAAGGGAGGGACAGCCCCAGCATTTT

j_call: TRBJ1-5
v_call: TRBV6-5
clone_size: NA
d_call: TRBD1
cdr3_aa: CASSRNRGGQPQHF
cdr3_nt: TGTGCCAGCAGCCGTAACAGGGGAGGTCAGCCCCAGCATTTT

j_call: TRBJ1-1
v_call: TRBV27
clone_size: NA
d_call: NA
cdr3_aa: CASSKSRQMNTEAFF
cdr3_nt: TGTGCCAGCAGCAAAAGCCGGCAAATGAACACTGAAGCTTTCTTT

j_call: TRBJ2-3
v_call: TRBV19
clone_size: NA
d_call: NA
cdr3_aa: CASSKYGLADTQYF
cdr3_nt: TGTGCCAGTAGTAAATATGGTCTGGCAGATACGCAGTATTTT

j_call: TRBJ1-1
v_call: TRBV29-1
clone_size: NA
d_call: NA
cdr3_aa: CSVGGANTEAFF
cdr3_nt: TGCAGCGTTGGTGGGGCGAACACTGAAGCTTTCTTT

j_call: TRBJ2-7
v_call: TRBV7-8
clone_size: NA
d_call: NA
cdr3_aa: CASSLAWSSSYEQYF
cdr3_nt: TGTGCCAGCAGCTTAGCGTGGAGTAGCTCCTACGAGCAGTACTTC

j_call: TRBJ2-7
v_call: TRBV7-8
clone_size: NA
d_call: NA
cdr3_aa: CASSLGSQREQYF
cdr3_nt: TGTGCCAGCAGCTTAGGGAGTCAAAGGGAGCAGTACTTC

j_call: TRBJ2-7
v_call: TRBV29-1
clone_size: NA
d_call: TRBD1
cdr3_aa: CSVEWDRGLGQYF
cdr3_nt: TGCAGCGTTGAGTGGGACAGGGGGTTAGGGCAGTACTTC

j_call: TRBJ2-4
v_call: TRBV19
clone_size: once
d_call: NA
cdr3_aa: CASSMRDQTKNIQYF
cdr3_nt: TGTGCCAGTAGTATGAGGGACCAAACCAAAAACATTCAGTACTTC

j_call: TRBJ2-5
v_call: TRBV4-1
clone_size: NA
d_call: TRBD2
cdr3_aa: CASSQDRLAGGRGETQYF
cdr3_nt: TGCGCCAGCAGCCAAGATCGGTTAGCGGGAGGGCGAGGAGAGACCCAGTACTTC

j_call: TRBJ2-3
v_call: TRBV6-1
clone_size: NA
d_call: NA
cdr3_aa: CASRVREIDTQYF
cdr3_nt: TGTGCCAGCAGGGTACGGGAAATAGATACGCAGTATTTT

j_call: TRBJ2-3
v_call: TRBV29-1
clone_size: few
d_call: NA
cdr3_aa: CSVGGNTDTQYF
cdr3_nt: TGCAGCGTCGGAGGGAACACAGATACGCAGTATTTT

j_call: TRBJ1-5
v_call: TRBV5-1
clone_size: once
d_call: TRBD1
cdr3_aa: CASSLGQGAQPQHF
cdr3_nt: TGCGCCAGCAGCTTGGGCCAGGGGGCTCAGCCCCAGCATTTT

j_call: TRBJ1-5
v_call: TRBV30
clone_size: NA
d_call: TRBD1
cdr3_aa: CAWSTGANQPQHF
cdr3_nt: TGTGCCTGGTCGACAGGGGCCAATCAGCCCCAGCATTTT

j_call: TRBJ2-7
v_call: TRBV25-1
clone_size: NA
d_call: TRBD1
cdr3_aa: CASSFSTGAQYF
cdr3_nt: TGTGCCAGCAGTTTCTCCACAGGGGCGCAGTACTTC

j_call: TRBJ2-7
v_call: TRBV10-3
clone_size: few
d_call: TRBD2
cdr3_aa: CAIKGLAGPNSSYEQYF
cdr3_nt: TGTGCCATCAAAGGACTAGCGGGACCCAATAGCTCCTACGAGCAGTACTTC

j_call: TRBJ1-4
v_call: TRBV11-2
clone_size: NA
d_call: NA
cdr3_aa: CASSLDMGSFEKLFF
cdr3_nt: TGTGCCAGCAGCTTAGATATGGGATCCTTCGAAAAACTGTTTTTT

j_call: TRBJ1-6
v_call: TRBV30
clone_size: once
d_call: NA
cdr3_aa: CAWSVQAGSPLHF
cdr3_nt: TGTGCCTGGAGTGTACAGGCGGGTTCACCCCTCCACTTT

j_call: TRBJ1-2
v_call: TRBV7-2
clone_size: NA
d_call: NA
cdr3_aa: CASSPIRMYYGYTF
cdr3_nt: TGTGCCAGCAGCCCAATTAGGATGTACTATGGCTACACCTTC

j_call: TRBJ2-1
v_call: TRBV20-1
clone_size: NA
d_call: NA
cdr3_aa: CSAPDHNEQFF
cdr3_nt: TGCAGTGCGCCGGACCACAATGAGCAGTTCTTC

j_call: TRBJ2-1
v_call: TRBV5-1
clone_size: NA
d_call: TRBD1
cdr3_aa: CASSTTGIEQFF
cdr3_nt: TGCGCCAGCAGCACGACAGGGATTGAGCAGTTCTTC

j_call: TRBJ1-1
v_call: TRBV6-5
clone_size: NA
d_call: TRBD1
cdr3_aa: CASNDRATEAFF
cdr3_nt: TGTGCCAGCAATGACAGGGCCACTGAAGCTTTCTTT

j_call: TRBJ2-5
v_call: TRBV2
clone_size: NA
d_call: NA
cdr3_aa: CASGQVQETQYF
cdr3_nt: TGTGCCAGCGGGCAGGTCCAAGAGACCCAGTACTTC

j_call: TRBJ2-1
v_call: TRBV25-1
clone_size: NA
d_call: TRBD2
cdr3_aa: CASSPRGLAGYNEQFF
cdr3_nt: TGTGCCAGCAGCCCCCGGGGACTAGCGGGTTACAATGAGCAGTTCTTC

j_call: TRBJ1-2
v_call: TRBV7-3
clone_size: NA
d_call: NA
cdr3_aa: CASSLTSVTDGYTF
cdr3_nt: TGTGCCAGCAGCTTAACCTCAGTCACTGATGGCTACACCTTC

j_call: TRBJ1-2
v_call: TRBV7-2
clone_size: few
d_call: NA
cdr3_aa: CASSGVPGDGYTF
cdr3_nt: TGTGCCAGCAGCGGGGTACCCGGGGATGGCTACACCTTC

j_call: TRBJ1-2
v_call: TRBV30
clone_size: NA
d_call: NA
cdr3_aa: CAWSSRGRLSNYGYTF
cdr3_nt: TGTGCCTGGAGTTCCAGGGGCCGCCTTTCTAACTATGGCTACACCTTC

j_call: TRBJ2-3
v_call: TRBV6-5
clone_size: few
d_call: NA
cdr3_aa: CASSYRGQSTDTQYF
cdr3_nt: TGTGCCAGCAGTTACAGGGGCCAAAGCACAGATACGCAGTATTTT

j_call: TRBJ1-2
v_call: TRBV4-1
clone_size: NA
d_call: NA
cdr3_aa: CASSQDSGTYGYTF
cdr3_nt: TGCGCCAGCAGCCAAGATTCGGGGACCTATGGCTACACCTTC

j_call: TRBJ2-7
v_call: TRBV18
clone_size: NA
d_call: NA
cdr3_aa: CASSPGGSRDEQYF
cdr3_nt: TGTGCCAGCTCACCAGGGGGGTCTAGGGACGAGCAGTACTTC

j_call: TRBJ2-7
v_call: TRBV27
clone_size: NA
d_call: NA
cdr3_aa: CASSPQPPKYEQYF
cdr3_nt: TGTGCCAGCAGTCCTCAACCACCAAAATACGAGCAGTACTTC

j_call: TRBJ2-7
v_call: TRBV27
clone_size: NA
d_call: TRBD1
cdr3_aa: CASTSAGTGGGEQYF
cdr3_nt: TGTGCCAGCACCTCTGCCGGGACAGGGGGTGGGGAGCAGTACTTC

j_call: TRBJ2-7
v_call: TRBV6-5
clone_size: NA
d_call: NA
cdr3_aa: CASSYALVQYF
cdr3_nt: TGTGCCAGCAGTTACGCTCTAGTCCAGTACTTC

j_call: TRBJ1-5
v_call: TRBV18
clone_size: NA
d_call: NA
cdr3_aa: CASSPPGRGNQPQHF
cdr3_nt: TGTGCCAGCTCACCACCGGGAAGGGGCAATCAGCCCCAGCATTTT

j_call: TRBJ1-2
v_call: TRBV4-2
clone_size: NA
d_call: NA
cdr3_aa: CASSQDLGVTYGYTF
cdr3_nt: TGTGCCAGCAGCCAAGATCTGGGGGTTACTTATGGCTACACCTTC

j_call: TRBJ1-1
v_call: TRBV25-1
clone_size: NA
d_call: TRBD1
cdr3_aa: CASSRDRAMNTEAFF
cdr3_nt: TGTGCCAGCAGCAGAGACAGGGCCATGAACACTGAAGCTTTCTTT

j_call: TRBJ2-7
v_call: TRBV30
clone_size: NA
d_call: TRBD2
cdr3_aa: CAWSVAGGFSPSYEQYF
cdr3_nt: TGTGCCTGGAGTGTAGCGGGGGGGTTCTCCCCTTCCTACGAGCAGTACTTC

j_call: TRBJ2-5
v_call: TRBV15
clone_size: NA
d_call: TRBD1
cdr3_aa: CATRTGGSETQYF
cdr3_nt: TGTGCCACCAGAACAGGGGGGTCTGAGACCCAGTACTTC

j_call: TRBJ2-2
v_call: TRBV6-6
clone_size: NA
d_call: NA
cdr3_aa: CASSYEVGELFF
cdr3_nt: TGTGCCAGCAGTTACGAGGTGGGGGAGCTGTTTTTT

j_call: TRBJ1-4
v_call: TRBV7-6
clone_size: few
d_call: NA
cdr3_aa: CASSVGGKEKLFF
cdr3_nt: TGTGCCAGCAGTGTAGGGGGGAAGGAAAAACTGTTTTTT

j_call: TRBJ2-1
v_call: TRBV6-1
clone_size: NA
d_call: NA
cdr3_aa: CASSEWSDRGEQFF
cdr3_nt: TGTGCCAGCAGTGAATGGTCCGATCGGGGTGAGCAGTTCTTC

j_call: TRBJ2-3
v_call: TRBV29-1
clone_size: NA
d_call: TRBD2
cdr3_aa: CSGRSSGYYTQYF
cdr3_nt: TGCAGCGGGCGATCTAGCGGGTATTATACGCAGTATTTT

j_call: TRBJ2-7
v_call: TRBV7-8
clone_size: NA
d_call: NA
cdr3_aa: CASSLVSDHLYEQYF
cdr3_nt: TGTGCCAGCAGCTTAGTATCAGATCACCTATACGAGCAGTACTTC

j_call: TRBJ1-1
v_call: TRBV6-5
clone_size: NA
d_call: TRBD1
cdr3_aa: CASEFDRGGTEAFF
cdr3_nt: TGTGCCAGCGAGTTCGACAGGGGAGGCACTGAAGCTTTCTTT

j_call: TRBJ2-2
v_call: TRBV28
clone_size: few
d_call: NA
cdr3_aa: CASRKANTGELFF
cdr3_nt: TGTGCCAGCAGAAAAGCGAACACCGGGGAGCTGTTTTTT

j_call: TRBJ1-2
v_call: TRBV9
clone_size: NA
d_call: NA
cdr3_aa: CASSEGGNNYGYTF
cdr3_nt: TGTGCCAGCAGCGAAGGGGGGAATAACTATGGCTACACCTTC

j_call: TRBJ2-2
v_call: TRBV5-4
clone_size: NA
d_call: TRBD1
cdr3_aa: CASSSQGARVGELFF
cdr3_nt: TGTGCCAGCAGCTCACAGGGGGCGAGGGTCGGGGAGCTGTTTTTT

j_call: TRBJ2-7
v_call: TRBV11-2
clone_size: NA
d_call: TRBD1
cdr3_aa: CASSQGRGQGTRSAEQYF
cdr3_nt: TGTGCCAGCAGCCAGGGCCGGGGACAGGGGACAAGAAGCGCCGAGCAGTACTTC

j_call: TRBJ2-3
v_call: TRBV5-1
clone_size: NA
d_call: NA
cdr3_aa: CASSPGVPEMGTDTQYF
cdr3_nt: TGCGCCAGCAGCCCCGGCGTTCCGGAGATGGGGACAGATACGCAGTATTTT

j_call: TRBJ2-1
v_call: TRBV15
clone_size: NA
d_call: TRBD1
cdr3_aa: CATSREQGVYNEQFF
cdr3_nt: TGTGCCACCAGCAGAGAGCAGGGGGTTTACAATGAGCAGTTCTTC

j_call: TRBJ2-4
v_call: TRBV7-8
clone_size: once
d_call: NA
cdr3_aa: CASSSSLGEILAKNIQYF
cdr3_nt: TGTGCCAGCAGCTCCTCTCTAGGTGAAATACTAGCCAAAAACATTCAGTACTTC